The 5 T cell receptor beta chains below come from one sample, sequenced in a study of T cells in Graves' hyperthyroidism and ophthalmopathy. Template material for amplifying TCR beta CDR3 regions consisted of RNA transcripts. The TCR CDR3 was amplified in a first-round RT-PCR using the HTBI primer set. TCRdb used MiXCR to reprocess the multiplex PCR reads, holding one entry per CDR3 protein. The table lists about 250,000 distinct CDR3 sequences, approximately 23% of them singletons, with approximately 32% in the top ten. Sequencing was carried out using blood. These receptors were taken from a woman aged 40 to 50 with Graves' ophthalmopathy.

This clonotype was counted only a few times. The chain combines TRBV12-5 with TRBJ2-7, with a tentative D call TRBD1 (6 bases). CDR1 is LGHNT, CDR2 FRNRAP, per germline. V gave up 6 bases and J gave up 2 bases, with 17 bases separating them. The CDR3 sequence is 15 residues long. The CDR3 DNA reads TGTGCTAGTGGATACGGCACAGGGACGGCCTACGAGCAGTACTTC. It codes for CASGYGTGTAYEQYF.

The sample holds many counts of this clonotype. The chain has TRBV5-6 and TRBJ2-2; D not certain. V was cut by 0 bases and J by 2 bases, with 20 bases left in between. From germline, CDR1 is SGHDT and CDR2 YYEEEE. The CDR3 covers 19 residues. The CDR3, as DNA: TGTGCCAGCAGCTTGGTCAATACCCGGGCGACAACCAACACCGGGGAGCTGTTTTTT. It specifies CASSLVNTRATTNTGELFF.

The rearrangement links TRBV20-1 to TRBJ2-7, with TRBD2 matching 10 bases. The V gene end was trimmed by 6 bases and the J gene end by 3 bases; junction bases not matched to a gene: 11. There are 15 residues in the CDR3. Germline CDR1 is DFQATT and CDR2 is SNEGSKA (reference sequence). This chain's CDR3 is CSAEDPSGGHYEQYF. The CDR3, as DNA: TGCAGTGCCGAAGATCCTAGCGGGGGACACTACGAGCAGTACTTC.

This clonotype was detected many times. The chain employs TRBV28 and TRBJ2-7; D perhaps matches TRBD2 (6 bases). V was shortened by 6 bases and J by 2 bases, with 11 bases between the two germline ends. This CDR3 has 13 residues. Looked up from germline, CDR1 is MDHEN and CDR2 is SYDVKM. As DNA, the CDR3 is TGTGCCAGCAGCCGACTAGTCCCCTACGAGCAGTACTTC. Its translation is CASSRLVPYEQYF.

The gene calls are TRBV24-1 and TRBJ2-2, with D maybe TRBD1 (5 bases). Trimming stripped 5 bases from V and 6 bases from J, with 12 bases between. CDR3 length equals 14 residues. The germline V gene has CDR1 KGHDR and CDR2 SFDVKD. As DNA, the CDR3 is TGTGCCACCAGTGGTCCTGTGGGGCCCGGGGAGCTGTTTTTT. The encoded protein is CATSGPVGPGELFF.